These 32 T cell receptor beta chains originate from one sample sequenced in a study of tumor-infiltrating lymphocytes in primary liver carcinoma. From unsorted bulk tissue weighing roughly 19-34 mg, DNA and RNA were co-extracted. Using a constant-region primer together with ProtoScript II reverse transcriptase, TCR beta cDNA was made from about 490 ng of total RNA. Investigators got TCR beta libraries out of three nested multiplex PCR rounds, done with slightly modified ARM-PCR. TRBV1-TRBV30 forward primers paired with a C-beta reverse primer were used in the first two PCR rounds, which ran around 10 cycles each. TCRdb itself ran the multiplex PCR reads through MiXCR, one entry per CDR3 protein. Of some 110,000 distinct CDR3 sequences listed, roughly 80% were seen once; the top ten hold approximately 18%. The sequenced material came from liver tumor tissue from sampling region 3. Described subset: tumor region T3, left-lateral pole. The receptors were sampled from a man between 35 and 55 years old with primary liver carcinoma and hepatitis B virus infection.

This clonotype was detected once. No conserved phenylalanine or tryptophan ends this CDR3, so it is likely a read error. The rearrangement links TRBV6-2 or TRBV6-3 to TRBJ2-4; D unclear. The V end lost 5 bases, the J end lost 5 bases, and 13 bases lay between the germline ends. CDR1 and CDR2 (germline): MNHEY, SVGEGT. The length of the CDR3 is 14 residues. This chain's CDR3 is CASSRRVGENIQYL. The CDR3 DNA reads as TGTGCCAGCAGTCGCCGGGTGGGCGAAAACATTCAGTACTTA.

The V gene is TRBV4-1, the J gene TRBJ2-1; possibly TRBD1 or TRBD2 for D (6 bases each). The CDR3 sequence is 16 residues long. V gave up 4 bases and J gave up 4 bases, with 17 bases separating them. Germline CDR1 reads MGHRA; CDR2 reads YSYEKL. The CDR3: CASSPGLTGAYNEQFF. CDR3 DNA: TGCGCCAGCAGCCCTGGACTAACGGGGGCTTACAATGAGCAGTTCTTC.

The chain employs TRBV12-3 or TRBV12-4 and TRBJ2-6, with D tentatively TRBD2 (5 bases). V was cut by 5 bases and J by 4 bases, with 30 bases left in between. The CDR3 runs 21 residues. The CDR3 protein is CASSRTRLIPSRASGANVLTF. In nucleotides, the CDR3 is TGTGCCAGCAGTCGGACCCGACTAATCCCCAGTCGGGCCTCCGGGGCCAACGTCCTGACTTTC.

Comment on this clonotype: At one of its ends the junction is not consistent with the germline gene, which may arise from a read error. The chain has TRBV11-1 and TRBJ2-4; 10 bases match TRBD2. Germline V lookup: CDR1 SGHAT, CDR2 FQDESV (reference sequence). CDR3 length: 17 residues. The CDR3 spells CTSSLPGTSETKNIQYF. For the CDR3, the DNA is TGTACCAGCAGCCTCCCCGGGACTAGCGAGACCAAAAACATTCAGTACTTC.

As to this clonotype: Relative to the germline gene, one junction end is altered; a read error may explain this. The rearrangement uses TRBV12-3 or TRBV12-4 and TRBJ1-1; D is unresolved. This CDR3 comprises 14 residues. In DNA form, the CDR3 reads TGTACCAGCAGTCCTCGGACTGCGAACACTGAAGCTTTCTTT. It is translated as CTSSPRTANTEAFF.

This clonotype was seen just once. A read error may produce the germline difference seen at one junction end. This chain joins TRBV6-5 and TRBJ2-2, with TRBD2 matching 8 bases. The CDR3 spans 18 residues. CDR1 MNHEY and CDR2 SVGAGI come from the germline V gene. CDR3 residues: CAGSYSSGSGGNTGDLFF. The CDR3 DNA reads as TGTGCCGGCAGTTACTCGAGCGGGTCGGGAGGGAACACCGGGGATCTGTTTTTT.

The chain uses TRBV11-2 and TRBJ2-3; 8 bases match TRBD2. The CDR3 spans 16 residues. In germline, CDR1 is SGHAT, CDR2 FQNNGV. V lost 6 bases to trimming and J lost 6 bases; unmatched junction nucleotides: 14. The CDR3 sequence: CASSSPGPAGVDTQYF. CDR3 nucleotides: TGTGCCAGCAGTTCCCCTGGACCAGCGGGAGTGGATACGCAGTATTTT.

This clonotype occurred many times. The gene calls are TRBV5-5 and TRBJ1-2, with D uncertain. Germline V gene data show CDR1 as SGHKS and CDR2 as YYEKEE (reference sequence). Between the trimmed V and J ends, which lost 0 bases and 8 bases, there was a span of 11 bases. The CDR3 loop spans 13 amino acids. CDR3 region: CASSLERESGYTF. In nucleotides, the CDR3 is TGTGCCAGCAGCTTGGAACGGGAGAGCGGCTACACCTTC. Full variable domain (missing parts from reference TRBV5-5 and TRBJ1-2): DAGVTQSPTHLIKTRGQQVTLRCSPISGHKSVSWYQQVLGQGPQFIFQYYEKEERGRGNFPDRFSARQFPNYSSELNVNALLLGDSALYLCASSLERESGYTFGSGTRLTVV.

The chain joins TRBV5-6 to TRBJ2-7, with TRBD1 matching 8 bases. This CDR3 has 14 residues. Germline V gene sequence: CDR1 SGHDT, CDR2 YYEEEE. Germline trimming cut 2 bases from V and 4 bases from J; bases unmatched to any gene: 5. In nucleotides, the CDR3 is TGTGCCAGCAGCTTCGGGACAGGATATTACGAGCAGTACTTC. Translating gives CASSFGTGYYEQYF.

Concerning this clonotype: Without the conserved terminal phenylalanine or tryptophan, this CDR3 likely stems from a read error. No DNA is shown, since the ends of the CDR3 on it are uncertain; the CDR3 is the one TCRdb lists. The rearrangement uses TRBV11-1 and TRBJ1-6. Germline CDR1 is SGHAT and CDR2 is FQDESV (reference sequence). The CDR3 extends over 13 residues, inclusive of both ends. The CDR3: CASSQTLVSPLHY.

The chain is built from TRBV29-1 and TRBJ2-5, with D unresolved. Germline V CDR1 and CDR2: SQVTM, ANQGSEA. The CDR3 length is 12 residues. The V gene lost 7 bases and the J gene lost 11 bases, with 20 bases spanning the gap. CDR3 in DNA: TGCAGCGGTATGGAAAGTGGAGAAACTCAGTACTTC. This gives the protein CSGMESGETQYF.

With regard to this clonotype: Compared with germline, one end of the junction differs, possibly owing to a read error. J is TRBJ1-1 and V is TRBV4-1; weak D call: TRBD1 (5 bases). This CDR3 comprises 12 residues. Looked up from germline, CDR1 is MGHRA and CDR2 is YSYEKL. The CDR3 DNA sequence: TGCGCCAGCAGCCAAGTTGATTATGGGGGTAACTTT. Translating it yields CASSQVDYGGNF.

Turning to this clonotype: A junction end diverges from the germline sequence, so it may reflect a read error. The CDR3 DNA follows: TGTGCCAGCACCTTATCCTGCGAGCTGTACTTC. Translating gives CASTLSCELYF. The genes are TRBV7-8 and TRBJ2-7, with D hard to call. The CDR3 length is 11 residues. CDR1 and CDR2 (germline): SGHVS, FQNEAQ.

With regard to this clonotype: The CDR3 carries no conserved terminal phenylalanine or tryptophan, so it likely arises from a read error. The V gene is TRBV6-1, the J gene TRBJ1-5; no definite D call. The CDR3 runs to 14 residues. Germline V gene data show CDR1 as MNHNS and CDR2 as SASEGT. The DNA for the CDR3 is TGTGCCAGCAGTGAAGGGGGAAATGATCATCCCCAGCATGTT. Amino acid sequence: CASSEGGNDHPQHV.

Only a few counts were recorded for this clonotype. The junction differs from germline at one of its ends, possibly a read error. The V and J genes are TRBV6-1 and TRBJ2-2; 9 bases fit TRBD2. CDR1 MNHNS and CDR2 SASEGT come from the germline V gene. This CDR3 comprises 16 residues. CDR3 sequence reads: CASSEIAGVSTRELFF. CDR3 sequence (DNA): TGTGCTAGCAGTGAAATAGCGGGAGTAAGCACCCGGGAGCTGTTTTTT.

This clonotype was counted only a few times. The CDR3 does not end in the conserved phenylalanine or tryptophan, so this is likely a read error. The chain combines TRBV6-5 with TRBJ1-2; D not resolved. The CDR3 is 13 amino acids. CDR1 MNHEY and CDR2 SVGAGI come from the germline V gene. V lost 9 bases, J lost 6 bases, and 17 bases lay in between. The CDR3: CASRVGVNHGYTS. CDR3 DNA sequence: TGTGCCAGTAGGGTCGGGGTCAACCATGGCTACACCTCC.

For this clonotype: No conserved phenylalanine or tryptophan is present at the end of the CDR3, so a read error is the likely explanation. This rearrangement joins TRBV9 to TRBJ2-7; no clear D gene. Deletions cut 0 bases from V and 0 bases from J, with 7 bases between. CDR3 length: 14 amino acids. CDR1 is SGDLS and CDR2 is YYNGEE in the germline V gene. CDR3 nucleotide sequence: TGTGCCAGCAGCGTAGGGAGTACCTCCTACGAGCAGTACTAC. It translates to CASSVGSTSYEQYY.

Regarding this clonotype: No conserved phenylalanine or tryptophan is present at the end of the CDR3, so a read error is the likely explanation. This chain joins TRBV5-4 and TRBJ2-1; a possible D gene is TRBD2 (5 bases). Germline-derived CDR1 and CDR2 are SGHNT and YYREEE (reference sequence). The CDR3 has 11 amino acids. The CDR3 DNA reads TGTGTCAGCAGCTTTAGCGTCGAGCAGTTCATC. Its protein is CVSSFSVEQFI.

Comment on this clonotype: No conserved phenylalanine or tryptophan ends this CDR3, so it is likely a read error. J is TRBJ2-3 and V is TRBV11-1, with TRBD2 matching 15 bases. The CDR3 consists of 19 residues. Germline V lookup: CDR1 SGHAT, CDR2 FQDESV (reference sequence). The CDR3 nucleotides are TGTGCCAGCAACGGGGCCCGGACTAGCGGGAGGGCCCTGACAGATATGCAGTATCTT. Translated: CASNGARTSGRALTDMQYL.

The table lists this clonotype with many counts. The chain couples TRBV5-1 to TRBJ2-1; 11 nucleotides match TRBD2. This CDR3 contains 16 residues. Looked up from germline, CDR1 is SGHRS and CDR2 is YFSETQ. V was clipped by 3 bases and J by 6 bases; unmatched bases: 8. The DNA of the CDR3 is TGCGCCAGCAGCTCCTCGCTAGCGGGAGGAGGCAATGAGCAGTTCTTC. Protein sequence: CASSSSLAGGGNEQFF.

A note on this clonotype: The junction departs from germline at one end; a sequencing error may be responsible. The chain is built from TRBV4-3 and TRBJ1-4; D perhaps matches TRBD1 (6 bases). Germline-derived CDR1 and CDR2 are LGHNA and YSLEER. The CDR3 runs to 17 residues. The CDR3 here is CTRSQDLAGGGFEKLFF. The CDR3 nucleotides are TGCACCAGAAGCCAAGACCTCGCGGGGGGCGGGTTCGAAAAACTGTTTTTT.

As regards this clonotype: Since a much larger clone is just one base distant, this may be a read error. This chain joins TRBV6-6 and TRBJ2-7; D call uncertain. V was shortened by 8 bases and J by 5 bases, with 16 bases between the two germline ends. The CDR3 is 13 amino acids. CDR1 is MNHNY, CDR2 SVGAGI, per germline (reference sequence). CDR3 residues: CASLNTETHEQYF. The CDR3 coding sequence is TGTGCCAGCTTGAATACCGAGACCCACGAGCAGTACTTC.

Turning to this clonotype: A read error may account for a junction end that differs from germline. This chain joins TRBV2 and TRBJ1-6; TRBD1 aligns across 7 bases. Germline CDR1 is SNHLY and CDR2 is FYNNEI. The CDR3 is 15 amino acids. CDR3 loop: CASRTLRGNNTPLHF. DNA for the CDR3: TGTGCCAGCAGGACTCTCAGGGGGAATAATACACCCCTCCACTTT. Full variable domain (missing parts from reference TRBV2 and TRBJ1-6): EPEVTQTPSHQVTQMGQEVILRCVPISNHLYFYWYRQILGQKVEFLVSFYNNEISEKSEIFDDQFSVERPDGSNFTLKIRSTKLEDSAMYFCASRTLRGNNTPLHFGNGTRLTVT.

V and J are TRBV6-5 and TRBJ2-3; D uncertain. V lost 2 bases, J lost 11 bases, and 11 bases lay in between. Germline V gene sequence: CDR1 MNHEY, CDR2 SVGAGI. The CDR3 runs 12 residues. CDR3 in amino acids: CASSYPPGMQYF. The DNA of the CDR3 is TGTGCCAGCAGTTACCCGCCAGGTATGCAGTATTTT.

The V call is TRBV4-2, the J call TRBJ2-1; D might be TRBD2 (6 bases). The V gene's germline CDR1 is LGHNA and CDR2 YNFKEQ. This CDR3 has 15 residues. V was pared by 4 bases and J by 8 bases, with 18 bases between. CDR3 residues: CASSPGSGRGDEQFF. The CDR3 DNA reads as TGTGCCAGCAGCCCAGGTAGCGGCCGAGGGGATGAGCAGTTCTTC.

The CDR3 reads CSVAGLAGGGDQYF. In DNA form, the CDR3 reads TGCAGCGTTGCGGGACTAGCGGGAGGCGGCGATCAGTACTTC. The J gene is TRBJ2-7, the V gene TRBV29-1, with TRBD2 matching over 15 bases. Per germline, CDR1 SQVTM and CDR2 ANQGSEA. Trimming removed 4 bases from V and 10 bases from J; junction bases left unmatched: 8. This CDR3 spans 14 amino acids.

This chain uses TRBV4-1 with TRBJ2-7; 10 bases are a match to TRBD2. The CDR3 is 17 residues long. The trim removed 6 bases at V and 4 bases at J, leaving 15 bases unmatched. Per the germline V gene, CDR1 is MGHRA and CDR2 is YSYEKL. CDR3 residues: CASRQERTSGSVYEQYF. CDR3 nucleotides: TGCGCCAGCAGGCAGGAGAGGACTAGCGGCAGTGTTTACGAGCAGTACTTC.

About this clonotype itself: The conserved closing phenylalanine or tryptophan is absent in this CDR3, likely reflecting a read error. The DNA is left out, because the CDR3 cannot be placed on it with certainty; the CDR3 is given as TCRdb lists it. This CDR3 reads CASSLAGGARTEALI. The chain employs TRBV5-1 and TRBJ1-1. CDR1 is SGHRS, CDR2 YFSETQ, per germline. The CDR3 has 15 residues if both end residues are counted.

The chain carries TRBV12-3 or TRBV12-4 and TRBJ2-5; a possible D gene is TRBD1 (5 bases). The CDR3 is 12 amino acids. V lost 7 bases, J lost 7 bases, and 13 bases lay in between. The CDR3 DNA is TGTGCCAGCACCCCAGGCCAGGGGACCCAGTACTTC. Encoded protein: CASTPGQGTQYF.

A remark on this clonotype: The junction shows a germline mismatch at one end, possibly a read error. This chain connects TRBV6-2 or TRBV6-3 to TRBJ2-7; D is possibly TRBD1 (5 bases). Germline loops: CDR1 MNHEY, CDR2 SVGEGT. This CDR3 comprises 13 residues. As DNA, the CDR3 is TGTGCAAGCAGTCCAGTACAGGCAGGCGAGCAGTACTTC. Its translation: CASSPVQAGEQYF.

Worth noting for this clonotype: One junction end does not reproduce the germline sequence, and a read error may be involved. The J gene is TRBJ2-2, the V gene TRBV28; TRBD2 aligns across 10 bases. In germline, CDR1 is MDHEN, CDR2 SYDVKM. This CDR3 has 16 residues. CDR3 bases: TGTGCCAGCCGGCTAGCGGGAGTTGTGAACACCGGGGACCTGTTATTT. It yields the protein CASRLAGVVNTGDLLF.

The J gene is TRBJ2-7, the V gene TRBV4-2; 7 nucleotides match TRBD1. The CDR3 length is 17 residues. Germline CDR1 is LGHNA and CDR2 is YNFKEQ. The V gene end was trimmed by 0 bases and the J gene end by 7 bases; junction bases not matched to a gene: 15. The CDR3 protein is CASSQEMLEIGGWEQYV. The DNA for the CDR3 is TGTGCCAGCAGCCAAGAGATGCTCGAGATAGGGGGCTGGGAGCAGTACGTC.